The sequence of this T cell receptor beta chain was determined in a study of T cell repertoires in cytomegalovirus infection. On the study more broadly: Public TCR beta signature analysis indicated the presence of both CMV infection and matching HLA type. Findings and limits, study-wide: Pooled public TCR beta family frequency picked out CMV carriers with the relevant HLA. Ex vivo responses were dominated by HLA-C-restricted CMV-specific TCR beta clonotypes.

A note on this clonotype: Its target is not known.

TCRdb redid the calling of the reads with MiXCR, one entry per CDR3 protein. This table has approximately 130,000 distinct CDR3 sequences, roughly 9% appearing once. The CDR3 totals 18 residues. The ends were cut back, 4 bases at V and 2 bases at J, with 22 bases in the middle. Germline lookup yields CDR1 SGHNT and CDR2 YYREEE (reference sequence). This clonotype was sampled from a human donor in good health (CMV status not recorded). Some clones in this sample may be carry-over from other donors' samples. The chain employs TRBV5-4 and TRBJ2-1; weak D call: TRBD1 (6 bases). Sequencing used PBMCs. The CDR3 spells CASSVSLTGRGAYNEQFF. The CDR3 DNA follows: TGTGCCAGCAGCGTGAGCCTAACAGGGAGAGGGGCCTACAATGAGCAGTTCTTC. The variable domain in full, with the rest retrieved from reference TRBV5-4 and TRBJ2-1, is ETGVTQSPTHLIKTRGQQVTLRCSSQSGHNTVSWYQQALGQGPQFIFQYYREEENGRGNFPPRFSGLQFPNYSSELNVNALELDDSALYLCASSVSLTGRGAYNEQFFGPGTRLTVL.